This T cell receptor (beta chain) was identified during a study of CD8+CD57+ T cells in acquired aplastic anemia (dated by TCRdb to 2016 to 2019). As for the study more broadly: A mean of about 3.2 ug of DNA, ranging from about 0.19 to 30 ug, was extracted from sorted CD4+ and CD8+ cells. CD8+CD57+ expansion was defined as a frequency above the mean frequency observed in healthy subjects.

Based on the germline V gene, the CDR1 and CDR2 sequences are SGHTA and FQGTGA. The CDR3, cysteine through phenylalanine, is 13 amino acids long. Only the CDR3 DNA is retained, 39 bases long and in frame from the first base. Trimming accounts for 5 bases at V and 4 bases at J, while the number of junction bases matched to no gene is 3. Beyond this particular receptor, the publication reports: Around 27 CD8+ CDR3 sequences were found to be shared between patients and controls, but these sequences appeared to be highly expressed in patients and within the immunodominant clones of the patients. No significant difference in CD8+ Simpson's diversity was found between patients and healthy controls (P=0.060).

Patients chosen for sequencing had shown expansion of CD8+CD57+ cells by flow cytometry. All patients had severe acquired aplastic anemia diagnosed by International Study of Aplastic Anemia and Agranulocytosis and Camitta criteria. Patients had received no therapy at the time of blood sampling. The study deep-sequenced TCR repertoires of sorted CD4+ and CD8+ blood T cells from severe aplastic anemia patients and healthy subjects. In the USA, patient enrollment took place under clinicaltrials.gov protocols 00001620, 01623167, 00001397, 00071045, 00081523 and 00961064. Ficoll-Paque density gradient centrifugation was used to isolate peripheral blood mononuclear cells. Before DNA extraction, CD4+ and CD8+ T cells were sorted with FACS or magnetic beads. Profiling of TCR beta VDJ combinations and CDR3 sequences used genomic DNA as the template. An Illumina HiSeq 2000 was used for TCR repertoire sequencing. Per the authors' processing: TRBV/TRBJ rearrangement plots, CDR3 size and DJ length profiles, and Simpson's diversity index were used to assess repertoires. The most abundant DNA sequence in the deep sequencing data was defined as the immunodominant clone. CDR3 amino acid sequences were screened for sharing across subjects and compared with published repertoires and the VDJdb database. TCRdb trimmed the raw reads at Q25, called clones with MiXCR and kept productive beta chains. Each record represents a unique CDR3 protein, reported with the most common genes and DNA among its rows. The V and J calls shown here were made by TCRdb, not taken from the authors' results. In all, the sample holds 200,000 to 250,000 distinct CDR3 sequences, and 65% of those were seen once. The ten largest clones add up to around 58% of the sample.

Only a few counts were recorded for this clonotype. Its antigen is not yet known. Nothing much larger sits one base from this clone, and base qualities are not available. The rearrangement joined TRBV7-3 to TRBJ2-5; the junction holds 8 bases that match TRBD2. The material sequenced was sorted CD4+, CD8+, or CD8+CD57+ T cells (not recorded which) from PBMCs. The receptor's source is a human donor with aplastic anemia. CDR3 region: CASSLGGGETQYF. The nucleotides are TGTGCCAGCAGCCTCGGGGGGGGAGAGACCCAGTACTTC.